These T cell receptor beta chains were read from a single sample in a study of Ad26.COV2.S vaccination and SARS-CoV-2 variants. Profiling relied on immunoSEQ multiplex PCR, and the TCRdb table lists in-frame clones only, not all of them. The sample shows about 280,000 clones, around 87% of them seen only once. The sample here was peripheral blood, taken in a trial of Ad26.COV2.S vaccine versus placebo. The source is a person aged 18-65 years who received the Ad26.COV2.S COVID-19 vaccine or a placebo. The CDR3 runs from the conserved cysteine through the conserved F or W. The D gene is left open where the match is weak. Not all rows give a size; the values are once, few, many and, for expanded clones, a class.

v_call	d_call	j_call	clone_size	cdr3_nt	cdr3_aa
TRBV5-4	NA	TRBJ1-1	NA	TGTGCCAGCAGCAAGGACACCCGGAACACTGAAGCTTTCTTT	CASSKDTRNTEAFF
TRBV7-9	NA	TRBJ1-1	NA	TGTGCCAGCAGCAAAAGTGTAGCAGCGAACACTGAAGCTTTCTTT	CASSKSVAANTEAFF
TRBV3-1/TRBV3-2	TRBD2	TRBJ2-2	NA	TGTGCCAGCAGTCTTCTAGCGGGGGGTACCGGGGAGCTGTTTTTT	CASSLLAGGTGELFF
TRBV7-2	TRBD1	TRBJ1-1	NA	TGTGCCAGCAGCATCCGTGGGACAGGGGTCACTGAAGCTTTCTTT	CASSIRGTGVTEAFF
TRBV7-2	NA	TRBJ1-1	NA	TGTGCCAGCAGCCTTACAACAGGCGTCACTGAAGCTTTCTTT	CASSLTTGVTEAFF
TRBV28	NA	TRBJ1-2	NA	TGTGCCAGCAGTTTGCAGACCTATGGCTACACCTTC	CASSLQTYGYTF
TRBV7-2	TRBD2	TRBJ2-2	few	TGTGCCAGCAGCTTAACTAGCGCCACCGGGGAGCTGTTTTTT	CASSLTSATGELFF
TRBV5-1	TRBD1	TRBJ1-2	NA	TGCGCCAGCAGCGAGGGGACAGGGGCCTTGGATGGCTACACCTTC	CASSEGTGALDGYTF
TRBV19	NA	TRBJ2-7	NA	TGTGCCAGTAGTGTGGCAGGCCTCTCCTACGAGCAGTACTTC	CASSVAGLSYEQYF
TRBV10-3	NA	TRBJ2-5	NA	TGTGCCATCAGTGGGAACGATGAGACCCAGTACTTC	CAISGNDETQYF
TRBV5-1	TRBD2	TRBJ2-7	NA	TGCGCCAGCAGCTTGTCTGGCCTAGCGGGATATTACGAGCAGTACTTC	CASSLSGLAGYYEQYF
TRBV6-6	TRBD2	TRBJ2-2	NA	TGTGCCAGCAGTCGACTAGCGGGAGTGAACACCGGGGAGCTGTTTTTT	CASSRLAGVNTGELFF
TRBV9	TRBD2	TRBJ2-3	NA	TGTGCCAGCAGCGCCGGACGACTAGCGGGGGGCCAGGGAGATACGCAGTATTTT	CASSAGRLAGGQGDTQYF
TRBV16	TRBD1	TRBJ1-5	NA	TGTGCCAGCAGCGCACAGGGGGCGATTCAGCCCCAGCATTTT	CASSAQGAIQPQHF
TRBV19	TRBD1	TRBJ1-1	NA	TGTGCCAGTAGTATTCATGGGACAGGGGGCTTACAAACAACTATGAACACTGAAGCTTTCTTT	CASSIHGTGGLQTTMNTEAFF
TRBV6-5	TRBD1	TRBJ2-7	NA	TGTGCCAGCAGTTACAATCGACAGGGCGTCTCCTACGAGCAGTACTTC	CASSYNRQGVSYEQYF
TRBV27	NA	TRBJ2-3	once	TGTGCCAGCAGTTGGGGCTATAGCACAGATACGCAGTATTTT	CASSWGYSTDTQYF
TRBV9	TRBD1	TRBJ2-1	once	TGTGCCAGCAGCGTGGCCGGGACAGGGCCCTACAATGAGCAGTTCTTC	CASSVAGTGPYNEQFF
TRBV4-3	NA	TRBJ2-2	many	TGCGCCAGCAGCCAAGATGTTACAGACGCCGGGGAGCTGTTTTTT	CASSQDVTDAGELFF
TRBV18	NA	TRBJ1-1	few	TGTGCCAGCTCACCCCGAGTGATCACTGAAGCTTTCTTT	CASSPRVITEAFF
TRBV7-9	TRBD2	TRBJ2-1	once	TGTGCCAGCAGCCTCAACCTTGGACTAGCGGGGGGGTTCTACAATGAGCAGTTCTTC	CASSLNLGLAGGFYNEQFF
TRBV7-3	NA	TRBJ2-1	NA	TGTGCCAGCGGCGCAGGGGTCCACCCCCAGTTCTTC	CASGAGVHPQFF
TRBV5-1	NA	TRBJ2-4	NA	TGCGCCAGCAGCTTGGTAGGGCAGGTAGAAGCCAAAAACATTCAGTACTTC	CASSLVGQVEAKNIQYF
TRBV6-6	NA	TRBJ1-2	NA	TGTGCCAGCAGATCCCCCGTGGGGCTGGCTAACTATGGCTACACCTTC	CASRSPVGLANYGYTF
TRBV6-6	NA	TRBJ1-4	NA	TGTGCCAGCAGTAACCTCGGGGGACTTAATGAAAAACTGTTTTTT	CASSNLGGLNEKLFF
TRBV30	TRBD1	TRBJ1-2	NA	TGTGCCTGGAGTACCTGGTCGACAGGGATATACTATGGCTACACCTTC	CAWSTWSTGIYYGYTF
TRBV2	NA	TRBJ1-5	NA	TGTGCCAGCAGTGGAGGGATTGGGGTTGGGCCCCAGCATTTT	CASSGGIGVGPQHF
TRBV27	NA	TRBJ1-4	NA	TGTGCCAGCAATAGGACAAAAGGGGATGAAAAACTGTTTTTT	CASNRTKGDEKLFF
TRBV5-1	TRBD1	TRBJ2-7	many	TGCGCCAGCAGCCTAATGACAGGGATGTTCTACGAGCAGTACTTC	CASSLMTGMFYEQYF
TRBV27	NA	TRBJ2-7	NA	TGTGCCAGCGGCGACTCCTACGAGCAGTACTTC	CASGDSYEQYF
TRBV7-6	TRBD2	TRBJ2-5	NA	TGTGCCACGGGGGGACCCGGGACGGCAAACCAAGAGACCCAGTACTTC	CATGGPGTANQETQYF
TRBV7-2	NA	TRBJ1-1	NA	TGTGCCAGCAGCTTAAGAATGAACACTGAAGCTTTCTTT	CASSLRMNTEAFF
TRBV4-3	TRBD1	TRBJ1-2	NA	TGCGCCAGCAGCCACAGGGGGCTTAACTATGGCTACACCTTC	CASSHRGLNYGYTF
TRBV27	NA	TRBJ2-1	NA	TGTGCCAGCAGTTTATATGTAAGGGGGGTCTCCTACAATGAGCAGTTCTTC	CASSLYVRGVSYNEQFF
TRBV5-1	NA	TRBJ2-7	NA	TGCGCCAGCAGCCCAAGTTCGGGAGACCTCGAGCAGTACTTC	CASSPSSGDLEQYF
TRBV28	TRBD1	TRBJ2-7	NA	TGTGCCAGCAGTTTACCTGGAGACAGGGGCTACGAGCAGTACTTC	CASSLPGDRGYEQYF
TRBV7-9	TRBD2	TRBJ2-1	NA	TGTGCCAGCAGCTTAATAGGGCTAGCGGATTACAATGAGCAGTTCTTC	CASSLIGLADYNEQFF
TRBV11-2	NA	TRBJ1-3	NA	TGTGCCAGCAGCTTGGGGAGCTCTGGAAACACCATATATTTT	CASSLGSSGNTIYF
TRBV6-6	NA	TRBJ1-5	NA	TGTGCCAGCAGTCCGGGGGGGGCCGGCAATCAGCCCCAGCATTTT	CASSPGGAGNQPQHF
TRBV18	NA	TRBJ1-1	NA	TGTGCCAGCTCACTGAACTCACAGATCATGAACACTGAAGCTTTCTTT	CASSLNSQIMNTEAFF
TRBV4-1	NA	TRBJ1-3	NA	TGCGCCAGCAGCCACTACAACCCCTTCTCCGGTACCTCTGGAAACACCATATATTTT	CASSHYNPFSGTSGNTIYF
TRBV19	TRBD1	TRBJ1-3	few	TGTGCCAGCCTACGGGACAGCGGAGGAAACACCATATATTTT	CASLRDSGGNTIYF
TRBV28	NA	TRBJ1-6	NA	TGTGCCAGCAGTGGCGCGCTAAATTCACCCCTCCACTTT	CASSGALNSPLHF
TRBV6-6	TRBD2	TRBJ2-1	NA	TGTGCCAGCAGCCCCGGGACTAGCGGGATCTACAATGAGCAGTTCTTC	CASSPGTSGIYNEQFF
TRBV4-2	TRBD1	TRBJ2-2	NA	TGTGCCAGCAGCCAAGGACAGGGGAATCCCTCCGGGGAGCTGTTTTTT	CASSQGQGNPSGELFF
TRBV15	NA	TRBJ1-2	NA	TGTGCCACCAGCACAACAGGAGGGTATGGCTACACCTTC	CATSTTGGYGYTF
TRBV23-1	NA	TRBJ2-7	NA	TGCGCCAGCAGTCATGGTATCTACGAGCAGTACTTC	CASSHGIYEQYF
TRBV5-1	TRBD1	TRBJ1-4	NA	TGCGCCAGCAGTCGGACAGGGTCGGTTGGTGAAAAACTGTTTTTT	CASSRTGSVGEKLFF
TRBV4-3	TRBD1	TRBJ1-6	NA	TGCGCCAGCAGCCGTGGACAGGGGCCCAGCTCCTATAATTCACCCCTCCACTTT	CASSRGQGPSSYNSPLHF
TRBV6-5	NA	TRBJ2-1	NA	TGTGCCAGCAGTTTACGACAGATACCGCACAATGAGCAGTTCTTC	CASSLRQIPHNEQFF
TRBV19	NA	TRBJ1-5	NA	TGTGCCAGTAGGCCCTCGTTGGGAGGCCATCAGCCCCAGCATTTT	CASRPSLGGHQPQHF
TRBV6-6	NA	TRBJ1-1	NA	TGTGCCAGCAGTGGCCAAGGACGGAACACTGAAGCTTTCTTT	CASSGQGRNTEAFF
TRBV28	TRBD1	TRBJ2-6	NA	TGTGCCAGCAGTTCAGGGACAGAGTCTTCTGGGGCCAACGTCCTGACTTTC	CASSSGTESSGANVLTF
TRBV5-1	NA	TRBJ2-3	NA	TGCGCCAGCAGCTTGGTCTTTGGCAAGGGGCGCTATCCCACAGATACGCAGTATTTT	CASSLVFGKGRYPTDTQYF
TRBV12-3/TRBV12-4	NA	TRBJ2-7	NA	TGTGCCAGCCTCCGCGAGTACTTC	CASLREYF
TRBV29-1	TRBD1	TRBJ1-1	NA	TGCAGCGCAAACCAGGGGGGAACTGAAGCTTTCTTT	CSANQGGTEAFF